The 2 T cell receptor beta chains below all came from one sample that was sequenced in a study of control samples from healthy donors and cancer patients. Data came from immunoSEQ multiplex PCR; TCRdb stores just in-frame clones and leaves some out. The sample has 230,000 or so clones, roughly 94% seen once. Material: blood. The receptors were gathered from a middle-aged man in good health.

This chain uses TRBV29-1 with TRBJ2-7; D remains ambiguous. CDR3 length equals 12 residues. In germline, CDR1 is SQVTM, CDR2 ANQGSEA. Trimming removed 6 bases from V and 3 bases from J, with 12 bases in between. CDR3 region: CSVLGPDYEQYF. CDR3 in DNA: TGCAGCGTCCTCGGCCCGGACTACGAGCAGTACTTC.

The CDR3 nucleotides are TGTGCCAGCAGTCCCCTACCACTTACAGGGCGCCCTTCGGAAGGCTACACCTTC. Protein product: CASSPLPLTGRPSEGYTF. V is TRBV27 and J is TRBJ1-2; the D gene is possibly TRBD1 (6 bases). Germline assignment: CDR1 MNHEY and CDR2 SMNVEV (reference sequence). Between the trimmed V and J ends, which lost 5 bases and 8 bases, there was a span of 30 bases. This CDR3 is 18 amino acids long.